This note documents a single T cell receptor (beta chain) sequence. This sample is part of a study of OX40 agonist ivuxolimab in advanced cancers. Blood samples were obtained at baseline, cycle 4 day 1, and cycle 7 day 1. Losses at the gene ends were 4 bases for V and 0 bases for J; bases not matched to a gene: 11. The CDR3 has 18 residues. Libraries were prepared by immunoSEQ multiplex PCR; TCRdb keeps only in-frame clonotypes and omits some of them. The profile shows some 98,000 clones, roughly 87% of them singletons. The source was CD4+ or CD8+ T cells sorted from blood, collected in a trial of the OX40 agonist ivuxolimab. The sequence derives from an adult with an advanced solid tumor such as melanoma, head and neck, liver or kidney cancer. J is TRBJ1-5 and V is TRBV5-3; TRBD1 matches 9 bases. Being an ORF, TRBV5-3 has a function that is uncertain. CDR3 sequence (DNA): TGTGCCAGAAGCCGGGACAGGGACCCCCACGTTAGCAATCAGCCCCAGCATTTT. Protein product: CARSRDRDPHVSNQPQHF.